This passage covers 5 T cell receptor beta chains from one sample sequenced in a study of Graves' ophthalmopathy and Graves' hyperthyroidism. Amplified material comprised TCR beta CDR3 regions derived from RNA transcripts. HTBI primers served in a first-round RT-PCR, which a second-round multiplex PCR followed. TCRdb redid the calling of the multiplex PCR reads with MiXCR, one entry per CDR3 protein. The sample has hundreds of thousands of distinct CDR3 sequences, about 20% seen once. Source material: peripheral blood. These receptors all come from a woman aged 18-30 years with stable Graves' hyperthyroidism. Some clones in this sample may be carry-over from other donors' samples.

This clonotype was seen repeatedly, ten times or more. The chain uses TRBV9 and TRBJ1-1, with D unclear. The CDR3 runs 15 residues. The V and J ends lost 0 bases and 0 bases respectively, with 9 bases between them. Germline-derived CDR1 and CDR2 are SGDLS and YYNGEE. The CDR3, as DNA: TGTGCCAGCAGCGTAGTGGGTGAAATGAACACTGAAGCTTTCTTT. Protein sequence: CASSVVGEMNTEAFF.

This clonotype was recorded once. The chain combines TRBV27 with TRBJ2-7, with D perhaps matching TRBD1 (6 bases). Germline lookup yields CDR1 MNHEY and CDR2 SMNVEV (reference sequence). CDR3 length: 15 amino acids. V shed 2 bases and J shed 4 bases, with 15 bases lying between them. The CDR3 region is CASSLAPPRGYEQYF. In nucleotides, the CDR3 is TGTGCCAGCAGTTTAGCCCCCCCCAGGGGTTACGAGCAGTACTTC.

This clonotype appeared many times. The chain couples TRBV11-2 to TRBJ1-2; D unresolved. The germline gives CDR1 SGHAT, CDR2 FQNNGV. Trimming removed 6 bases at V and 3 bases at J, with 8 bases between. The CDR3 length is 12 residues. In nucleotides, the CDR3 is TGTGCCAGCAGTGGGCTTGACTATGGCTACACCTTC. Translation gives CASSGLDYGYTF.

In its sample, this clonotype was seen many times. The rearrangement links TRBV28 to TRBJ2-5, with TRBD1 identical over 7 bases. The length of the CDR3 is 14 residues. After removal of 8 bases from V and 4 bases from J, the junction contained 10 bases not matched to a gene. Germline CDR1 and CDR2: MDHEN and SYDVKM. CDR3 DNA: TGTGCCAGCCGGGGACAGTTCAAGAGAGAGACCCAGTACTTC. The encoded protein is CASRGQFKRETQYF. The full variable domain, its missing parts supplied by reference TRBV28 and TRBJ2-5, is DVKVTQSSRYLVKRTGEKVFLECVQDMDHENMFWYRQDPGLGLRLIYFSYDVKMKEKGDIPEGYSVSREKKERFSLILESASTNQTSMYLCASRGQFKRETQYFGPGTRLLVL.

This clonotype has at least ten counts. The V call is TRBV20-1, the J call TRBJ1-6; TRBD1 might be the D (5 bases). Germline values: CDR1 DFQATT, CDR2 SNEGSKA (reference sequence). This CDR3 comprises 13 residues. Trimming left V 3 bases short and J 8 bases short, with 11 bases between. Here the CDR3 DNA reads TGCAGTGCTAGCGGCCAGGGAGATTCACCCCTCCACTTT. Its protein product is CSASGQGDSPLHF.